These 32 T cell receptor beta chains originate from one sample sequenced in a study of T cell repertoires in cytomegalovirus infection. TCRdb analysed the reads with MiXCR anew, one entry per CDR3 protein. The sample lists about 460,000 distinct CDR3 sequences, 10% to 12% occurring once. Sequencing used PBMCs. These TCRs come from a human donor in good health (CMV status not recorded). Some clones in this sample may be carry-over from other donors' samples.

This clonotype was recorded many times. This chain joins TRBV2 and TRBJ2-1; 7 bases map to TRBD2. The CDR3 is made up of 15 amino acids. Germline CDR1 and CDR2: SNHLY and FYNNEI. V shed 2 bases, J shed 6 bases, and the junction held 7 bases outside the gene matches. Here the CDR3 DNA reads TGTGCCAGCAGTGAATTGCGGGAGTTTGCCAATGAGCAGTTCTTC. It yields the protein CASSELREFANEQFF.

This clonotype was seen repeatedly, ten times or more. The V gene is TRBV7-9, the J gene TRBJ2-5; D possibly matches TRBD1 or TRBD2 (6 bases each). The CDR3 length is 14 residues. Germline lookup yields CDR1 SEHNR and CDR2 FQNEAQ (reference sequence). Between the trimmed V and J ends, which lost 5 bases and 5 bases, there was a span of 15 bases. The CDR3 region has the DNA TGTGCCAGCAGCCCGTCGGGGGCCTCCGAGACCCAGTACTTC. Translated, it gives CASSPSGASETQYF.

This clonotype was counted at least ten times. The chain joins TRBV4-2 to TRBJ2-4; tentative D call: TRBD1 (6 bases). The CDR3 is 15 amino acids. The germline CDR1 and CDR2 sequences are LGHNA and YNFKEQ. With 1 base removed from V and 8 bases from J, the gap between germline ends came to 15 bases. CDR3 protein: CASSQGGAAGDIQYF. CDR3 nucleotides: TGTGCCAGCAGCCAAGGAGGGGCGGCAGGGGACATTCAGTACTTC.

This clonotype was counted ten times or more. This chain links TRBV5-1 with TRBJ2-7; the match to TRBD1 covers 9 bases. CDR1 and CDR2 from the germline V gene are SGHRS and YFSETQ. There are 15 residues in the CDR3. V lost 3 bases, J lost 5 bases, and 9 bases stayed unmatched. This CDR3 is CASSSWTGEGNEQYF. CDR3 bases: TGCGCCAGCAGCTCCTGGACAGGGGAAGGGAACGAGCAGTACTTC.

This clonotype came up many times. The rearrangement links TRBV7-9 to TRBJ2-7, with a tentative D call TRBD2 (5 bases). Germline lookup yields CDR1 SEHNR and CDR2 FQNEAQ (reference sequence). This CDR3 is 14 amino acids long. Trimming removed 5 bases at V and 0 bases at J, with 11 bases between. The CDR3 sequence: CASSTTRDSYEQYF. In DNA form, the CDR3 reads TGTGCCAGCAGCACGACTCGGGACTCCTACGAGCAGTACTTC.

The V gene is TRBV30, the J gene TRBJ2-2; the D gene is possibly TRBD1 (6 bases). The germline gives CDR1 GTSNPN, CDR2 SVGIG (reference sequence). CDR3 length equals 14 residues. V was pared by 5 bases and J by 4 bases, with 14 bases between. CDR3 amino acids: CAWALTGSTGELFF. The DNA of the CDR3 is TGTGCCTGGGCCCTGACAGGAAGCACCGGGGAGCTGTTTTTT.

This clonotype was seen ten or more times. The CDR3 DNA reads as TGTGCCAGCAGCTTAGGGATAGGGGTGGTGGAAGCTTTCTTT. Translating gives CASSLGIGVVEAFF. The chain carries TRBV7-2 and TRBJ1-1, with D perhaps TRBD1 (5 bases). Trimming left V 1 base short and J 8 bases short, with 14 bases between. CDR3 length: 14 amino acids. Germline V gene sequence: CDR1 SGHTA, CDR2 FQGNSA.

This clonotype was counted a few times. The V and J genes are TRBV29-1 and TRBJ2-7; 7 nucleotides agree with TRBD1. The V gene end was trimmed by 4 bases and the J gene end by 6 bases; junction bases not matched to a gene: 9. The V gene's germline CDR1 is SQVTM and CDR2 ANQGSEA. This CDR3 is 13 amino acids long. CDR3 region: CSVARQGVGEQYF. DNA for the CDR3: TGCAGCGTTGCCAGACAGGGAGTAGGCGAGCAGTACTTC.

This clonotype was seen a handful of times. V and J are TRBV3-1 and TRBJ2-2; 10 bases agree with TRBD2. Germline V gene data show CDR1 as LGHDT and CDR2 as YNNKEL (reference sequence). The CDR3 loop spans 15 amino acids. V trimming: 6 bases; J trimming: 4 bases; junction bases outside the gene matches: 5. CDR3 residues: CASSHRTSGTGELFF. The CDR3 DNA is TGTGCCAGCAGTCATCGGACTAGCGGCACCGGGGAGCTGTTTTTT.

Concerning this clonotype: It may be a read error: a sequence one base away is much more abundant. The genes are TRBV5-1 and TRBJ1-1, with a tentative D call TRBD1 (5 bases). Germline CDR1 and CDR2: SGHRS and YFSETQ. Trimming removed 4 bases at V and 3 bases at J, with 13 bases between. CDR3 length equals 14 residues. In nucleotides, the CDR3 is TGCGCCAGCAGCGGTTCAGGGCCGTACACTGAAGCTTTCTTT. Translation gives CASSGSGPYTEAFF.

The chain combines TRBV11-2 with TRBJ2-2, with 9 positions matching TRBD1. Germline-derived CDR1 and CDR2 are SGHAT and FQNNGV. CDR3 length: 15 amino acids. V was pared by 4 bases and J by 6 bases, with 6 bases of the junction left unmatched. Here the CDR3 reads CASSSGQGNPGELFF. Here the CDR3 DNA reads TGTGCCAGCAGCTCGGGACAGGGTAACCCCGGGGAGCTGTTTTTT.

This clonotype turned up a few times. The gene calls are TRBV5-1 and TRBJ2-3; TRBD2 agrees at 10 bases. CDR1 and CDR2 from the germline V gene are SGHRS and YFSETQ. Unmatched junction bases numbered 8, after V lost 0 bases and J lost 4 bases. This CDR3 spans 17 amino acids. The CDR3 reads CASSLESSGGAPDTQYF. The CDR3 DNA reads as TGCGCCAGCAGCTTGGAGAGCAGCGGGGGGGCCCCAGATACGCAGTATTTT.

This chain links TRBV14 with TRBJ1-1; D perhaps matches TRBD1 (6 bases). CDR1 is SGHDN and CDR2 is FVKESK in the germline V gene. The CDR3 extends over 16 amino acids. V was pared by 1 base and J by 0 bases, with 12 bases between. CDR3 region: CASSQAGGSVNTEAFF. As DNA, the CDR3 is TGTGCCAGCAGCCAAGCTGGGGGCTCCGTGAACACTGAAGCTTTCTTT.

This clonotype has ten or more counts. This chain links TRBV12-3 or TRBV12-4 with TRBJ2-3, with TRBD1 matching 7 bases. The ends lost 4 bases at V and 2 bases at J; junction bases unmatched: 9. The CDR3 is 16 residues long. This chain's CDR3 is CASSYRTGPPTDTQYF. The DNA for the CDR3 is TGTGCCAGCAGTTACCGGACAGGACCCCCCACAGATACGCAGTATTTT.

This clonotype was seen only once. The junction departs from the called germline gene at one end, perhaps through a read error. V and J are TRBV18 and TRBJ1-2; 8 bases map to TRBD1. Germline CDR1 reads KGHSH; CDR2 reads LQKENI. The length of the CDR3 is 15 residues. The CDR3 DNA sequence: TGTGCCAACTCACCAGTGGACAGGGCGGACTATGGCTACACCTTC. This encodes CANSPVDRADYGYTF.

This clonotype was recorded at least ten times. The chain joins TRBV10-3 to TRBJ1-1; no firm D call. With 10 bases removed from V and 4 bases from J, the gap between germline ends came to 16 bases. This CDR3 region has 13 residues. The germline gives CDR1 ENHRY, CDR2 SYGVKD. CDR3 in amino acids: CATRLGQATEAFF. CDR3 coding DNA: TGTGCCACTCGCCTAGGGCAAGCCACTGAAGCTTTCTTT.

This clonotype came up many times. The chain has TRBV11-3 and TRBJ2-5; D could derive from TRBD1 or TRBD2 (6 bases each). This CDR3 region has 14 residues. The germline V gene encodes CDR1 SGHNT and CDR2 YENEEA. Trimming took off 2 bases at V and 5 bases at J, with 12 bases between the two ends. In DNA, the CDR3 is TGTGCCAGCAGCTTATCCCCGGGGGCGGAGACCCAGTACTTC. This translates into CASSLSPGAETQYF.

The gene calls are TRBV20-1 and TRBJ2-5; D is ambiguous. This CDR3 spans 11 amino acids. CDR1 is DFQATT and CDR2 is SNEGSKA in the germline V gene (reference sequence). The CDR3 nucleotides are TGCCAGGTGGCGATCCAAGAGACCCAGTACTTC. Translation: CQVAIQETQYF.

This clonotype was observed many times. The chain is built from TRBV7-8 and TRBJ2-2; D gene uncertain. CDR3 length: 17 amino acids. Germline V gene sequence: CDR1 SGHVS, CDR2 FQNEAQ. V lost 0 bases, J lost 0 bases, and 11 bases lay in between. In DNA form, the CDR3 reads TGTGCCAGCAGCTTAGCTACGGTTTTCGCGAACACCGGGGAGCTGTTTTTT. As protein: CASSLATVFANTGELFF. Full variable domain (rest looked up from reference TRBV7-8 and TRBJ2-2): GAGVSQSPRYKVAKRGQDVALRCDPISGHVSLFWYQQALGQGPEFLTYFQNEAQLDKSGLPSDRFFAERPEGSVSTLKIQRTQQEDSAVYLCASSLATVFANTGELFFGEGSRLTVL.

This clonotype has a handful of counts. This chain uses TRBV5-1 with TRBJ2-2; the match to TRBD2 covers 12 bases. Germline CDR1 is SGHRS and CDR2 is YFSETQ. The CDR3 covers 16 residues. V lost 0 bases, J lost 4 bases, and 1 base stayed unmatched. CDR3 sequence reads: CASSLALAGGTGELFF. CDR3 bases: TGCGCCAGCAGCTTGGCACTAGCGGGAGGCACCGGGGAGCTGTTTTTT.

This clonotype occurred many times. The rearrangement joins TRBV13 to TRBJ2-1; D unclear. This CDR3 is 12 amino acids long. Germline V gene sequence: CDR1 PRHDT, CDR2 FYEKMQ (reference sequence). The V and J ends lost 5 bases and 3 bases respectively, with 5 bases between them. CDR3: CASSKHYNEQFF. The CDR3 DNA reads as TGTGCCAGCAGCAAACACTACAATGAGCAGTTCTTC.

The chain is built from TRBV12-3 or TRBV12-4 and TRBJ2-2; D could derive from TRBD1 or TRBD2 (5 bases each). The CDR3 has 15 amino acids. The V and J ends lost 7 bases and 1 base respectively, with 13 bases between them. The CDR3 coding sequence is TGTGCCAGCACTCCGGGACGGGAGAACACCGGGGAGCTGTTTTTT. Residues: CASTPGRENTGELFF.

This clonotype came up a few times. CDR3 sequence (DNA): TGCAGTGCTAGATGGCAGTTGAACACTGAAGCTTTCTTT. It encodes CSARWQLNTEAFF. The chain has TRBV20-1 and TRBJ1-1; D unresolved. The V gene lost 2 bases and the J gene lost 0 bases, with 7 bases spanning the gap. CDR3 length equals 13 residues. Germline V gene sequence: CDR1 DFQATT, CDR2 SNEGSKA (reference sequence).

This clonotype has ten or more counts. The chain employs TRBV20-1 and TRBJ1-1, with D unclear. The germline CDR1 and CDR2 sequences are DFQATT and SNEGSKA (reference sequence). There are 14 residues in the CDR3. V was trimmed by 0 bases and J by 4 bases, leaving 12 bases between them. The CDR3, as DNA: TGCAGTGCTAGAGAACATTCTACCCTCACTGAAGCTTTCTTT. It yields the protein CSAREHSTLTEAFF.

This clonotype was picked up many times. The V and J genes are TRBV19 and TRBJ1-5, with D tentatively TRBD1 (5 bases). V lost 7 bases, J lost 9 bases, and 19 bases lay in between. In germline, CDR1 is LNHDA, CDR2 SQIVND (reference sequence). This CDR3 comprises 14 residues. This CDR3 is CASTSGAWGVPQHF. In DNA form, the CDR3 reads TGTGCCAGTACCTCCGGCGCATGGGGCGTGCCCCAGCATTTT.

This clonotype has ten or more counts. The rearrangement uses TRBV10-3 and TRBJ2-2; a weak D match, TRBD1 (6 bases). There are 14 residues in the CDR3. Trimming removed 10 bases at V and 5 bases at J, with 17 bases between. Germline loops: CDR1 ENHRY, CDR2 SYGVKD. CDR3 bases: TGTGCCACCTCCCAGGGGCATGGTACCGGGGAGCTGTTTTTT. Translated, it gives CATSQGHGTGELFF.

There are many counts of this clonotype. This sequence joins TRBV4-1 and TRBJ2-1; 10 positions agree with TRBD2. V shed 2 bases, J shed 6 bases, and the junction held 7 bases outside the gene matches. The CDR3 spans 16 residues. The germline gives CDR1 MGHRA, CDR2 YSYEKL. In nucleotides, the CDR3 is TGCGCCAGCAGCCAACTTCTAGCGGGAGCTCTCAATGAGCAGTTCTTC. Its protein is CASSQLLAGALNEQFF.

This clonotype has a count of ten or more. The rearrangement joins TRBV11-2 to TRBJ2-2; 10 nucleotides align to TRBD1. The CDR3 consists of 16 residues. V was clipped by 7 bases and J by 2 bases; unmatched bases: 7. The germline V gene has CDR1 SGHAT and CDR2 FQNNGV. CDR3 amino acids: CASIGGTGDNTGELFF. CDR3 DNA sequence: TGTGCCAGCATCGGCGGGACAGGGGACAACACCGGGGAGCTGTTTTTT.

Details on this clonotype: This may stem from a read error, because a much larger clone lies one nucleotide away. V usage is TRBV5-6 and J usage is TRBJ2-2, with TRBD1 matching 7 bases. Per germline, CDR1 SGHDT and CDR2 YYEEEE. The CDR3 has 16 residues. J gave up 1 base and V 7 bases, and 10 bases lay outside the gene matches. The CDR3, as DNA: TGTGCCAGCGCCTTTCGGCGGACAGGGAACACCGGGGAGCTGTTTTTT. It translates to CASAFRRTGNTGELFF.

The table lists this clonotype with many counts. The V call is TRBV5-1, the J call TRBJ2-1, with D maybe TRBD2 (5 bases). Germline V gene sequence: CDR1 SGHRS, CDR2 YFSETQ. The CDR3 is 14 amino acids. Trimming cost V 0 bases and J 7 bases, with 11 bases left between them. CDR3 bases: TGCGCCAGCAGCTTGGATCTAGCTTCAAATGAGCAGTTCTTC. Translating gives CASSLDLASNEQFF.

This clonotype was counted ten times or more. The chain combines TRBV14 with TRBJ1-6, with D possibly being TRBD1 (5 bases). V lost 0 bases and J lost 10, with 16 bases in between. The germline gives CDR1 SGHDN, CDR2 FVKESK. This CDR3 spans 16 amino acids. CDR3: CASSQEITRGRSPLHF. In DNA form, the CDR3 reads TGTGCCAGCAGCCAAGAGATAACGAGGGGACGATCACCCCTCCACTTT.

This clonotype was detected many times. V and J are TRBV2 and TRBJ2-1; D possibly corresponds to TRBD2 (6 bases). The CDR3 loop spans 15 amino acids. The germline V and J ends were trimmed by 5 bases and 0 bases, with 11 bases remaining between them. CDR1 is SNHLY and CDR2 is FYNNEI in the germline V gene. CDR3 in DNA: TGTGCCAGCAGTTCTAGCGTGAGCTCCTACAATGAGCAGTTCTTC. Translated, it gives CASSSSVSSYNEQFF.